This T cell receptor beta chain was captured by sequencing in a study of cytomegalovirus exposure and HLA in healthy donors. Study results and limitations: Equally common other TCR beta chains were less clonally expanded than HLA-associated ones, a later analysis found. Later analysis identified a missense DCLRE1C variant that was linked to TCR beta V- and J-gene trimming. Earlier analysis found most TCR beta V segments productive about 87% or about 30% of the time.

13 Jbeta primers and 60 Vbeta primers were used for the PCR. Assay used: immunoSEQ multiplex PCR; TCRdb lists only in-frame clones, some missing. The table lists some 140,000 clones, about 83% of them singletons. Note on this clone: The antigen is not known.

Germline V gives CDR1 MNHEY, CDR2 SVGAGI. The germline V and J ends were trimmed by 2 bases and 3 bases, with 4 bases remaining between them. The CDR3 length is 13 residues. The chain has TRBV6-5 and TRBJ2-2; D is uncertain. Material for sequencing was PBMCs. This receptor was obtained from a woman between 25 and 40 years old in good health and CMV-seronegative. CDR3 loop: CASSYLDTGELFF. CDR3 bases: TGTGCCAGCAGTTACCTAGACACCGGGGAGCTGTTTTTT.